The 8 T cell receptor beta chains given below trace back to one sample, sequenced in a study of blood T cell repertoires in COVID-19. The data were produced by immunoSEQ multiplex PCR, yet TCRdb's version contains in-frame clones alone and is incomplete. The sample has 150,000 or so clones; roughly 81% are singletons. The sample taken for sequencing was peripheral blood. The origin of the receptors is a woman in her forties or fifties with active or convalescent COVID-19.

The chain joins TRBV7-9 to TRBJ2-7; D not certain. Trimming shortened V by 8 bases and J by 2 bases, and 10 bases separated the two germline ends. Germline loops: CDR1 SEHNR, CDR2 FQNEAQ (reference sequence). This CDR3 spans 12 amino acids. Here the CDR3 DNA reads TGTGCCAGCCGGTTGAGCACCTACGAGCAGTACTTC. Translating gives CASRLSTYEQYF.

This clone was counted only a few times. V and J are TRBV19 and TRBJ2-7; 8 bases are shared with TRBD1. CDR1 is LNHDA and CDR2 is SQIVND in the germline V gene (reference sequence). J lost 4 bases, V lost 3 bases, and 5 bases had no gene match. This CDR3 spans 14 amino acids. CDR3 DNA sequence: TGTGCCAGTAGTATGAAAGGGGACAGGTACGAGCAGTACTTC. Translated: CASSMKGDRYEQYF.

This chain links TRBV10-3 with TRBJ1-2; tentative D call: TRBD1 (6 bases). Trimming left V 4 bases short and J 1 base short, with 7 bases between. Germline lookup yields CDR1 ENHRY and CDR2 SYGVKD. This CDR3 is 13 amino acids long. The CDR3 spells CAISAGVNYGYTF. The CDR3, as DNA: TGTGCCATCAGTGCAGGGGTTAACTATGGCTACACCTTC.

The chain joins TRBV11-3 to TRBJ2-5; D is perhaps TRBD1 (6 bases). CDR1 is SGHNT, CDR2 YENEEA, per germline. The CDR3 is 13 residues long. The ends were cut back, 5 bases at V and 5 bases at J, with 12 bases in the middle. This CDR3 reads CASSGQPLETQYF. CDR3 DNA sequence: TGTGCCAGCAGCGGACAGCCCTTGGAGACCCAGTACTTC.

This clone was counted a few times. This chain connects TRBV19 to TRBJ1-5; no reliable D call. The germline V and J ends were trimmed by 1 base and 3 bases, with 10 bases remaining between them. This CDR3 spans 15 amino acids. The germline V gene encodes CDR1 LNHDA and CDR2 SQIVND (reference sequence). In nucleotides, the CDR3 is TGTGCCAGTAGTATAGGGAGACCGGCCAATCAGCCCCAGCATTTT. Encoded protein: CASSIGRPANQPQHF.

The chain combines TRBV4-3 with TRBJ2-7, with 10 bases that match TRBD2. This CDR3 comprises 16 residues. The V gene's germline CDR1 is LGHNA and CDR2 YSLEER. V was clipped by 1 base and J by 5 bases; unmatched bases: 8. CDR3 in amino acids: CASSQGASGSNNEQYF. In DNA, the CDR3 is TGCGCCAGCAGCCAAGGGGCTAGCGGGAGTAATAACGAGCAGTACTTC.

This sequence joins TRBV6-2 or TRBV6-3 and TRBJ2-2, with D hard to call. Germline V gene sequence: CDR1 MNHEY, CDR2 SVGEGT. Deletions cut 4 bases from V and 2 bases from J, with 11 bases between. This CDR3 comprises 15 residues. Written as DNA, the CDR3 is TGTGCCAGCAGTTCTGACTGGATTAACACCGGGGAGCTGTTTTTT. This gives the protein CASSSDWINTGELFF.

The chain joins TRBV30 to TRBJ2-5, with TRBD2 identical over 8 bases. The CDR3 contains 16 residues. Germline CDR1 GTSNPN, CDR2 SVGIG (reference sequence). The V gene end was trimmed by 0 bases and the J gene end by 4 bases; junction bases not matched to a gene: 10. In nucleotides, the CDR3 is TGTGCCTGGAGTGTATCGGTGGCGGGAGGAGGAGAGACCCAGTACTTC. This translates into CAWSVSVAGGGETQYF. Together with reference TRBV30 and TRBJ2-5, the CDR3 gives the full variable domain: SQTIHQWPATLVQPVGSPLSLECTVEGTSNPNLYWYRQAAGRGLQLLFYSVGIGQISSEVPQNLSASRPQDRQFILSSKKLLLSDSGFYLCAWSVSVAGGGETQYFGPGTRLLVL.